These T cell receptor beta chains were read from a single sample in a study of CD8 T cells in Susac syndrome. Each CDR3 protein is one row after TCRdb ran MiXCR on the immunoSEQ multiplex PCR reads. The data contain about 180,000 distinct CDR3 sequences, 85% to 95% of them singletons. Sequenced sample: CD4+ T cells from PBMCs. These receptors all stem from a human donor with Susac syndrome. CDR3s include the opening cysteine and the closing phenylalanine or tryptophan.

TRBV24-1	CATGGVTGELFF
TRBV7-2	CASSLLGQAYEQYF
TRBV6-5	CASSYSWGNEQFF
TRBV7-9	CATRGQGPHEQYF
TRBV29-1	CSVGDSGNSPLHF
TRBV20-1	CSAPGRPGSTEAFF
TRBV14	CASSLLAGGRNEQFF
TRBV7-8	CASSLASSRLENYGYTF
TRBV5-1	CASSLGDPQETQYF
TRBV20-1	CSAIRPIGSEAFF
TRBV13	CASSRRTSGDQETQYF
TRBV14	CASKRAGRSYEQYF
TRBV3-1	CASSPGTSSTDTQYF
TRBV5-1	CASSLAWDRAYEQYF
TRBV29-1	CSASQGDYGYTF
TRBV7-2	CASSQNYREQFF
TRBV7-9	CASSAYSGYNEQFF
TRBV20-1	CSARRRGSTDGYTF
TRBV7-9	CASSFGQETGYTF
TRBV6-6	CASSRGTDPSYEQYF
TRBV6-5	CASISAGSSYEQYF
TRBV3-1	CASSHLAGEQYF
TRBV20-1	CSARGSNYGYTF
TRBV10-3	CAMGQGDTGELFF
TRBV3-1	CASSTFDRRGNGYTF
TRBV20-1	CSGGGGTDTQYF
TRBV20-1	CSASDGQETQYF
TRBV23-1	CASRHRCHTEAFF
TRBV7-3	CASSAGTGALSGSPLHF
TRBV12-3/TRBV12-4	CASRILGPNTEAFF
TRBV20-1	CSARDPKRASGSYEQYF
TRBV12-3/TRBV12-4	CASSYHRGHDYGYTF
TRBV6-5	CASSYLRDSPLHF
TRBV9	CASSDRTVGELFF
TRBV20-1	CSARDFRTPGTGELFF
TRBV12-3/TRBV12-4	CASSLAARGYTF
TRBV29-1	CSVVTQNTEAFF
TRBV3-1	CASSYFGSSGNTIYF
TRBV4-1	CASSQARTSGETDTQYF
TRBV20-1	CSAPPGGGGGYNEQFF
TRBV14	CASSPLPSAGGKETQYF
TRBV20-1	CSARDVTAPRTDTQYF
TRBV5-1	CASSSAGGAVDTQYF
TRBV20-1	CSTFGASGDEQYF
TRBV12-3/TRBV12-4	CASNLGTRGNQPQHF
TRBV4-2	CASSPSGQGDSPLHF
TRBV20-1	CSARDSGTSSRRSYEQYF
TRBV20-1	CSARAPNEKLFF
TRBV12-3/TRBV12-4	CASRGPAKNIQYF
TRBV5-1	CASSPQGTGGETQYF
TRBV10-1	CASSERLGTQYF
TRBV29-1	CSSSGVNQETQYF